These 32 T cell receptor beta chains were sequenced from one sample in a study of cytomegalovirus exposure and HLA in healthy donors. Vbeta (60) and Jbeta (13) primers were used in the PCR. The protocol was immunoSEQ multiplex PCR, while the TCRdb copy is restricted to in-frame clones and leaves out a portion. The repertoire holds over 85,000 clones, with less than 90% as singletons. The sample taken for sequencing was PBMCs. These receptors came from a man in his forties in good health and CMV-seronegative.

This clone occurred once. The chain combines TRBV2 with TRBJ1-2, with 9 positions matching TRBD1. This CDR3 is built from 15 residues. V lost 1 base, J lost 2 bases, and 2 bases stayed unmatched. Germline lookup yields CDR1 SNHLY and CDR2 FYNNEI. CDR3: CASSEVTGGNYGYTF. CDR3 sequence (DNA): TGTGCCAGCAGTGAAGTGACAGGGGGGAACTATGGCTACACCTTC.

The chain carries TRBV5-6 and TRBJ2-5; 8 bases fit TRBD1. The CDR3 spans 13 residues. The V and J ends lost 4 bases and 4 bases, in that order; junction bases with no gene match: 3. The germline V gene encodes CDR1 SGHDT and CDR2 YYEEEE. As DNA, the CDR3 is TGTGCCAGCAGCCTCGGACAGGGAGAGACCCAGTACTTC. Translated: CASSLGQGETQYF.

CDR3 residues: CASSPSWAGATSYEQYF. CDR3 sequence (DNA): TGTGCCAGCAGCCCAAGTTGGGCTGGCGCCACTTCCTACGAGCAGTACTTC. V is TRBV5-8 and J is TRBJ2-7; D call uncertain. The CDR3 runs to 17 residues. CDR1 and CDR2 from the germline V gene are SGHTS and YDEGEE. The germline V and J ends were trimmed by 4 bases and 1 base, with 21 bases remaining between them.

The rearrangement links TRBV18 to TRBJ1-2, with D possibly being TRBD1 (6 bases). CDR1 is KGHSH, CDR2 LQKENI, per germline. Trimming left V 1 base short and J 8 bases short, with 14 bases between. This CDR3 is built from 14 residues. The CDR3 DNA sequence: TGTGCCAGCTCACCACAGCCACAGGGATTAGGCTACACCTTC. Translated: CASSPQPQGLGYTF.

The genes are TRBV6-5 and TRBJ1-3; D unclear. Trimming took 0 bases from V and 0 from J, leaving 9 bases between them. Germline values: CDR1 MNHEY, CDR2 SVGAGI. The CDR3 loop spans 16 amino acids. The CDR3 spells CASSYSVLSSGNTIYF. The CDR3 DNA follows: TGTGCCAGCAGTTACTCCGTTTTGTCCTCTGGAAACACCATATATTTT.

The chain is built from TRBV2 and TRBJ1-1, with a weak D call TRBD1 (6 bases). Per the germline V gene, CDR1 is SNHLY and CDR2 is FYNNEI. Trimming stripped 4 bases from V and 2 bases from J, with 11 bases between. This CDR3 has 14 residues. CDR3: CASSGLGGNTEAFF. The CDR3 nucleotides are TGTGCCAGCAGTGGGCTTGGGGGCAACACTGAAGCTTTCTTT.

For this clone: The sample has other DNA sequences that encode this CDR3 too. The V gene is TRBV7-2, the J gene TRBJ1-1; maybe TRBD1 (5 bases). The CDR3 is 13 residues long. The germline V and J ends were trimmed by 3 bases and 1 base, with 6 bases remaining between them. CDR1 and CDR2 (germline): SGHTA, FQGNSA. The DNA of the CDR3 is TGTGCCAGCAGCTTGACAGAGAACACTGAAGCTTTCTTT. Its translation is CASSLTENTEAFF.

The chain has TRBV10-2 and TRBJ2-7; 11 bases match TRBD2. The CDR3 has 15 residues. CDR1 WSHSY and CDR2 SAAADI come from the germline V gene. The J segment lost 2 bases and the V segment lost 7 bases, leaving 7 bases of the junction unmatched. CDR3 bases: TGCGCCAGCACCCCGGGACTAGCGGACCCCTACGAGCAGTACTTC. This encodes CASTPGLADPYEQYF.

The chain uses TRBV5-6 and TRBJ1-2, with 9 bases aligning to TRBD1. The CDR3 has 15 residues. V lost 2 bases and J lost 4; bases outside the gene matches: 6. The germline V gene has CDR1 SGHDT and CDR2 YYEEEE. The CDR3, as DNA: TGTGCCAGCAGCTTAGGGACAGGGATGGCCTATGGCTACACCTTC. Protein: CASSLGTGMAYGYTF.

The chain has TRBV19 and TRBJ2-5, with 8 nucleotides matching TRBD2. The CDR3 has 16 amino acids. Germline trimming cut 3 bases from V and 3 bases from J; bases unmatched to any gene: 9. In germline, CDR1 is LNHDA, CDR2 SQIVND (reference sequence). The chain's CDR3 is CASSIQGLGREETQYF. CDR3 nucleotides: TGTGCCAGTAGTATTCAGGGACTAGGAAGAGAAGAGACCCAGTACTTC.

Of note for this clone: Other DNA sequences in the sample encode the same CDR3. This chain connects TRBV10-3 to TRBJ1-5; 8 bases match TRBD1. The CDR3 is made up of 13 amino acids. J lost 1 base, V lost 8 bases, and 1 base had no gene match. Germline values: CDR1 ENHRY, CDR2 SYGVKD. The CDR3 DNA is TGTGCCATCCGACAGGGGAGCAATCAGCCCCAGCATTTT. Translated, it gives CAIRQGSNQPQHF.

V gene TRBV6-5 combines with J gene TRBJ2-1; 9 bases are shared with TRBD2. The CDR3 is 15 residues long. Per germline, CDR1 MNHEY and CDR2 SVGAGI. J was trimmed by 7 bases and V by 0 bases; bases with no gene match: 4. The CDR3 DNA reads TGTGCCAGCAGTTACTCGTTTAGCGGGGGAAATGAGCAGTTCTTC. It codes for CASSYSFSGGNEQFF.

The chain combines TRBV27 with TRBJ2-5, with 9 bases identical to TRBD1. The CDR3 extends over 15 amino acids. Trimming at V came to 6 bases and at J to 5 bases, leaving 10 bases not matched to a gene. From germline, CDR1 is MNHEY and CDR2 SMNVEV (reference sequence). CDR3 loop: CASRVQTGGDETQYF. The CDR3 nucleotides are TGTGCCAGCAGGGTTCAGACAGGGGGGGATGAGACCCAGTACTTC.

The chain is built from TRBV19 and TRBJ1-2; 8 nucleotides align to TRBD1. The CDR3 covers 13 residues. From germline, CDR1 is LNHDA and CDR2 SQIVND (reference sequence). The V gene end was trimmed by 5 bases and the J gene end by 2 bases; junction bases not matched to a gene: 1. The CDR3 is CASSDRGNYGYTF. CDR3 bases: TGTGCCAGTAGTGACAGGGGCAACTATGGCTACACCTTC.

This rearrangement joins TRBV29-1 to TRBJ2-3; 11 bases map to TRBD2. Germline values: CDR1 SQVTM, CDR2 ANQGSEA. This CDR3 comprises 16 residues. V was clipped by 7 bases and J by 5 bases; unmatched bases: 14. DNA for the CDR3: TGCAGCGCGTACGCTAATAGCGGGGGGGTAGAAGATACGCAGTATTTT. Its protein is CSAYANSGGVEDTQYF.

The chain has TRBV5-6 and TRBJ2-3, with D unresolved. CDR3 length equals 13 residues. Trimming cost V 0 bases and J 6 bases, with 8 bases left between them. Germline V gene data show CDR1 as SGHDT and CDR2 as YYEEEE. In nucleotides, the CDR3 is TGTGCCAGCAGCTTGGCCCTATCGGATACGCAGTATTTT. This gives the protein CASSLALSDTQYF.

This chain connects TRBV30 to TRBJ2-1; TRBD2 is a possible D gene (5 bases). V was shortened by 3 bases and J by 7 bases, with 16 bases between the two germline ends. The CDR3 is made up of 14 amino acids. The germline CDR1 and CDR2 sequences are GTSNPN and SVGIG (reference sequence). CDR3 amino acids: CAWSDNLLVNEQFF. The CDR3 nucleotides are TGTGCCTGGAGCGACAACCTACTAGTTAATGAGCAGTTCTTC.

The J gene is TRBJ2-1, the V gene TRBV11-3; 7 positions match TRBD2. Germline-derived CDR1 and CDR2 are SGHNT and YENEEA. The CDR3 runs 13 residues. With V trimmed by 5 bases and J by 7 bases, 5 bases remained unmatched. CDR3 protein: CASSIMGGNEQFF. Written as DNA, the CDR3 is TGTGCCAGCAGCATTATGGGGGGGAATGAGCAGTTCTTC.

The V gene is TRBV7-9, the J gene TRBJ1-3; no firm D call. CDR1 and CDR2 from the germline V gene are SEHNR and FQNEAQ (reference sequence). V shed 2 bases and J shed 0 bases, with 5 bases lying between them. The CDR3 has 14 amino acids. CDR3 nucleotides: TGTGCCAGCAGCTTATCCTACTCTGGAAACACCATATATTTT. Encoded protein: CASSLSYSGNTIYF.

This chain joins TRBV7-9 and TRBJ1-2; 8 positions match TRBD1. The CDR3 runs 13 residues. V shed 5 bases and J 8 bases; nucleotides not matched to a gene: 7. Germline CDR1 SEHNR, CDR2 FQNEAQ (reference sequence). This CDR3 reads CASSVSGGGGYTF. DNA for the CDR3: TGTGCCAGCAGCGTATCAGGGGGCGGGGGCTACACCTTC.

This chain uses TRBV7-9 with TRBJ2-3, with 11 bases fitting TRBD2. The CDR3 is 15 amino acids. V gave up 5 bases and J gave up 5 bases; unmatched junction bases: 6. The V gene's germline CDR1 is SEHNR and CDR2 FQNEAQ (reference sequence). For the CDR3, the DNA is TGTGCCAGCAGCCCGTCTAGCGGGGGGATAGATACGCAGTATTTT. Translated: CASSPSSGGIDTQYF.

The rearrangement joins TRBV9 to TRBJ2-5, with TRBD2 matching over 10 bases. The CDR3 runs to 18 residues. Germline V gives CDR1 SGDLS, CDR2 YYNGEE. The J segment lost 2 bases and the V segment lost 4 bases, leaving 14 bases of the junction unmatched. The CDR3 sequence is CASSSNWASGGDQETQYF. CDR3 in DNA: TGTGCCAGCAGCTCAAACTGGGCTAGCGGGGGCGATCAAGAGACCCAGTACTTC.

This sequence joins TRBV19 and TRBJ1-2, with 9 bases fitting TRBD1. CDR3 length: 15 amino acids. Germline V gene lookup returns CDR1 LNHDA and CDR2 SQIVND (reference sequence). V lost 6 bases and J lost 2; bases outside the gene matches: 7. The CDR3: CASRGTGTLNYGYTF. CDR3 sequence (DNA): TGTGCCAGTAGGGGGACAGGGACCCTGAACTATGGCTACACCTTC.

V gene TRBV5-1 combines with J gene TRBJ1-4; D perhaps matches TRBD1 (5 bases). This CDR3 is 14 amino acids long. Trimming stripped 2 bases from V and 7 bases from J, with 12 bases between. The germline V gene has CDR1 SGHRS and CDR2 YFSETQ. The CDR3 spells CASSFGGSFEKLFF. CDR3 sequence (DNA): TGCGCCAGCAGCTTCGGGGGGTCTTTTGAAAAACTGTTTTTT.

The V and J genes are TRBV2 and TRBJ2-3, with 7 bases that match TRBD2. Germline V gives CDR1 SNHLY, CDR2 FYNNEI. V lost 7 bases and J lost 2; bases outside the gene matches: 6. This CDR3 comprises 14 residues. CDR3 nucleotide sequence: TGTGCCAGCACACTCCGGGACTACACAGATACGCAGTATTTT. Encoded protein: CASTLRDYTDTQYF.

The chain couples TRBV6-5 to TRBJ1-1, with D tentatively TRBD1 (5 bases). V lost 6 bases and J lost 3, with 14 bases in between. The CDR3 contains 14 residues. Per the germline V gene, CDR1 is MNHEY and CDR2 is SVGAGI. CDR3 sequence reads: CASSPGVRDTEAFF. The DNA of the CDR3 is TGTGCCAGCAGCCCGGGGGTGCGGGACACTGAAGCTTTCTTT.

The chain links TRBV7-2 to TRBJ1-3; 8 bases are shared with TRBD1. Germline V gives CDR1 SGHTA, CDR2 FQGNSA. The trim removed 3 bases at V and 4 bases at J, leaving 2 bases unmatched. The CDR3 sequence is 14 residues long. DNA of the CDR3: TGTGCCAGCAGCTTTGGGACAGGAGGAAACACCATATATTTT. This translates into CASSFGTGGNTIYF.

The V call is TRBV7-3, the J call TRBJ2-3; D remains unclear. Germline CDR1 SGHTA, CDR2 FQGTGA. The V gene lost 0 bases and the J gene lost 3 bases, with 10 bases spanning the gap. The CDR3 extends over 15 amino acids. In DNA form, the CDR3 reads TGTGCCAGCAGCTTAACGGGCGCTACAACAGATACGCAGTATTTT. This gives the protein CASSLTGATTDTQYF.

V gene TRBV7-9 combines with J gene TRBJ2-1; TRBD2 aligns across 7 bases. The CDR3 length is 13 residues. Losses at the gene ends were 10 bases for V and 6 bases for J; bases not matched to a gene: 9. CDR1 is SEHNR and CDR2 is FQNEAQ in the germline V gene (reference sequence). The DNA for the CDR3 is TGTGCCACTGGGGGGGGGTCCGTCAATGAGCAGTTCTTC. Translation: CATGGGSVNEQFF.

The chain uses TRBV5-4 and TRBJ2-3; TRBD2 might be the D (7 bases). Germline V lookup: CDR1 SGHNT, CDR2 YYREEE (reference sequence). V was cut by 1 base and J by 6 bases, with 12 bases left in between. The CDR3 extends over 14 amino acids. The chain's CDR3 is CASSLNGRGDTQYF. The CDR3 bases are TGTGCCAGCAGCTTGAATGGGAGGGGGGATACGCAGTATTTT.

This clone has more than one count but fewer than ten. The V call is TRBV9, the J call TRBJ2-1; 13 bases are a match to TRBD2. The CDR3 has 16 amino acids. V lost 2 bases and J lost 7; bases outside the gene matches: 6. Per the germline V gene, CDR1 is SGDLS and CDR2 is YYNGEE. DNA of the CDR3: TGTGCCAGCAGCGTGCAGACTAGCGGGGGGACAAATGAGCAGTTCTTC. Protein product: CASSVQTSGGTNEQFF.

V gene TRBV11-3 combines with J gene TRBJ2-1, with D tentatively TRBD2 (5 bases). Germline V gene lookup returns CDR1 SGHNT and CDR2 YENEEA. Trimming took 3 bases from V and 1 from J, leaving 19 bases between them. CDR3 length: 18 residues. The CDR3 loop reads CASSLGKTGSTSYNEQFF. The CDR3 DNA reads TGTGCCAGCAGCTTGGGAAAAACTGGGAGTACATCCTACAATGAGCAGTTCTTC.